Following are 5 T cell receptor beta chains from one sample sequenced in a study of blood T cell repertoires in COVID-19. The method was immunoSEQ multiplex PCR; TCRdb's version includes in-frame clones alone and lacks a portion of them. Of 350,000 or so clones in the sample, roughly 90% were seen once. The sequenced material came from PBMCs or T cells enriched from blood (not recorded which). These receptors all come from a woman in her thirties who had been exposed to COVID-19.

This clone was detected only once. This rearrangement joins TRBV18 to TRBJ2-2; D might be TRBD2 (6 bases). The CDR3 contains 13 residues. V lost 3 bases to trimming and J lost 4 bases, with 6 bases between them. The germline V gene has CDR1 KGHSH and CDR2 LQKENI. The CDR3 protein is CASSPGGTGELFF. The CDR3 region has the DNA TGTGCCAGCTCACCGGGGGGCACCGGGGAGCTGTTTTTT.

The chain is built from TRBV19 and TRBJ2-7; possible D gene TRBD1, 6 bases. CDR1 is LNHDA, CDR2 SQIVND, per germline (reference sequence). This CDR3 is 14 amino acids long. V was cut by 5 bases and J by 5 bases, with 16 bases left in between. The chain's CDR3 is CASSYLGQFHEQYF. CDR3 nucleotide sequence: TGTGCCAGTAGTTACCTCGGACAGTTCCACGAGCAGTACTTC.

This sequence joins TRBV28 and TRBJ2-7; TRBD1 matches 7 bases. Germline V gene lookup returns CDR1 MDHEN and CDR2 SYDVKM. This CDR3 is 16 amino acids long. Trimming cost V 4 bases and J 5 bases; bases outside gene matches: 14. CDR3 nucleotide sequence: TGTGCCAGCAGTTCCCTACGAACACCCGACAGGGACGAGCAGTACTTC. Protein: CASSSLRTPDRDEQYF.

The rearrangement uses TRBV21-1 and TRBJ2-1; the table calls TRBD2, which could not be checked here. TRBV21-1 constitutes a pseudogene. The length of the CDR3 is 17 residues. In DNA, the CDR3 is TGTGCCAGCAGCAAAGCCGGGACTAGCGGGAGTAGCAGTGAGCAGTTCTTC. Protein sequence: CASSKAGTSGSSSEQFF.

The V and J genes are TRBV3-1 (or the pseudogene TRBV3-2) and TRBJ2-1; the match to TRBD2 covers 14 bases. Germline V lookup: CDR1 LGHDT, CDR2 YNNKEL (reference sequence). The CDR3 extends over 17 amino acids. Trimming cost V 3 bases and J 8 bases; bases outside gene matches: 9. This chain's CDR3 is CASSQQQPGLAGDEQFF. DNA of the CDR3: TGTGCCAGCAGCCAGCAGCAACCGGGACTAGCGGGAGATGAGCAGTTCTTC.